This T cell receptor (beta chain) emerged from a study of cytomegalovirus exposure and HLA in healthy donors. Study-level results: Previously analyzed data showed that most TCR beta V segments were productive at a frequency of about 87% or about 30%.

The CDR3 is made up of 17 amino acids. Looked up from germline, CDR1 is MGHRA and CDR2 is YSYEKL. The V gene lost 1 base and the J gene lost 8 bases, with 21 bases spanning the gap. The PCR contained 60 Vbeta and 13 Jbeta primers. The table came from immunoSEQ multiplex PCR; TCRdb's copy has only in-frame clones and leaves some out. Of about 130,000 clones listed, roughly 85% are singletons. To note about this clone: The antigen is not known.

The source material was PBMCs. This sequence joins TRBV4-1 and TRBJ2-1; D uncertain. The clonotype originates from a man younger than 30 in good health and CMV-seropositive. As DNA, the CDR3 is TGCGCCAGCAGCCAAGGTGCGAGCGTTGTATCCCTTGATGAGCAGTTCTTC. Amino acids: CASSQGASVVSLDEQFF.